This T cell receptor (beta chain) appears in the sequencing data of a study of CD8 T cells in ankylosing spondylitis. V shed 5 bases and J shed 7 bases, with 21 bases lying between them. CDR1 is SEHNR, CDR2 FQNEAQ, per germline (reference sequence). This CDR3 comprises 16 residues. TCRdb analysed the 5' RACE reads with MiXCR anew, one entry per CDR3 protein. The sample contains approximately 140,000 distinct CDR3 sequences, under 55% of which appear only once. This clonotype came up once. Specimen: synovial fluid, either unsorted or a sorted T cell fraction (not recorded which). This TCR was sampled from a male donor with ankylosing spondylitis. The genes are TRBV7-9 and TRBJ2-1; weak D call: TRBD2 (6 bases). CDR3 amino acids: CASSPLGGRTGNEQFF. Written as DNA, the CDR3 is TGTGCCAGCAGCCCCCTCGGGGGAAGGACGGGTAATGAGCAGTTCTTC.